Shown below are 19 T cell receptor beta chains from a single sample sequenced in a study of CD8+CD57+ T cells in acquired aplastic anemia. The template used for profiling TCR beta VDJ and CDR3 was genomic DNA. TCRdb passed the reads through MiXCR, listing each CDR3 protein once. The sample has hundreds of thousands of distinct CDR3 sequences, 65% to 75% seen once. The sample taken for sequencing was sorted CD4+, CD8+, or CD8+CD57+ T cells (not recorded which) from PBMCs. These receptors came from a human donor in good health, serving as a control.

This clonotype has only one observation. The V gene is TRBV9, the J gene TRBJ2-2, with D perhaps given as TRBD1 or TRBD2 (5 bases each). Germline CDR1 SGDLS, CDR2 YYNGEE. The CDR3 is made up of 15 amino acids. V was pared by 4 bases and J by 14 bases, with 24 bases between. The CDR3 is CASSKDGAGANVLFF. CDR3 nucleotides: TGTGCCAGCAGCAAGGACGGGGCTGGGGCCAACGTCCTGTTTTTT.

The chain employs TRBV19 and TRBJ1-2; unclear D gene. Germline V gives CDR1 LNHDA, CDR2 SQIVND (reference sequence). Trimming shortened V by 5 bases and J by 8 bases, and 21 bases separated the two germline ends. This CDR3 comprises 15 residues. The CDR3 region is CASSDAAGRLYGYTF. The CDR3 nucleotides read TGTGCCAGTAGTGACGCAGCCGGGCGCCTATACGGCTACACCTTC.

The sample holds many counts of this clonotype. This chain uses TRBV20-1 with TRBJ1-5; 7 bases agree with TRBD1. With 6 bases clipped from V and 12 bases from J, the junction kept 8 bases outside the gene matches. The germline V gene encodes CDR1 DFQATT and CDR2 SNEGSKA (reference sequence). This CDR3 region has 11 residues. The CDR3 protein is CSARGTDLQHF. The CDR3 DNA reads TGCAGTGCCCGCGGGACAGATCTCCAGCATTTT.

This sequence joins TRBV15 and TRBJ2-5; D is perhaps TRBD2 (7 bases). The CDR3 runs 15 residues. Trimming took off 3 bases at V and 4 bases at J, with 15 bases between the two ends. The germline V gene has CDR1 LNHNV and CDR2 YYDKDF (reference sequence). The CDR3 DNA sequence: TGTGCCACCAGCAGCGGCGGGGGCACCGGAGAGACCCAGTACTTC. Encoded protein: CATSSGGGTGETQYF. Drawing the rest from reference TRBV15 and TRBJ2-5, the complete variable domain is DAMVIQNPRYQVTQFGKPVTLSCSQTLNHNVMYWYQQKSSQAPKLLFHYYDKDFNNEADTPDNFQSRRPNTSFCFLDIRSPGLGDTAMYLCATSSGGGTGETQYFGPGTRLLVL.

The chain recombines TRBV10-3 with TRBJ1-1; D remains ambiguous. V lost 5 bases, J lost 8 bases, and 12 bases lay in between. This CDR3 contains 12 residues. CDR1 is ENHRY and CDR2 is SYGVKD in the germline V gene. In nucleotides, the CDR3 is TGTGCCATCAGTTACGAGAGAACCGAAGCTTTCTTT. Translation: CAISYERTEAFF.

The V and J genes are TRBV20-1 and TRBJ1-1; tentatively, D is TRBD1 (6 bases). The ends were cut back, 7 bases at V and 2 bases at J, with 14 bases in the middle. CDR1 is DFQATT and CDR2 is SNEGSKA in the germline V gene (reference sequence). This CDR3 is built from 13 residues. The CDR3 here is CSVKDSINTEAFF. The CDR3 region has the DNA TGCAGTGTCAAGGACAGTATTAACACTGAAGCTTTCTTT.

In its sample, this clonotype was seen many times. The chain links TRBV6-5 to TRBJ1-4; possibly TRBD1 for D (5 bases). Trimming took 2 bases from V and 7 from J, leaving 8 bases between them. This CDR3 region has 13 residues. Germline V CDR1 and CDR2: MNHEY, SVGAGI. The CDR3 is CASSYGRVEKLFF. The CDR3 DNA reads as TGTGCCAGCAGTTACGGCAGGGTTGAAAAACTGTTTTTT.

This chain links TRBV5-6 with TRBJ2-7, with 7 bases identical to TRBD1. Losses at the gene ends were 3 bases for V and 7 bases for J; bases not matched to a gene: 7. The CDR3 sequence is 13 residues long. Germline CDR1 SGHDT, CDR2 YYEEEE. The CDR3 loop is CASSWGTDEEQYF. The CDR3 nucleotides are TGTGCCAGCAGCTGGGGGACAGATGAGGAGCAGTACTTC.

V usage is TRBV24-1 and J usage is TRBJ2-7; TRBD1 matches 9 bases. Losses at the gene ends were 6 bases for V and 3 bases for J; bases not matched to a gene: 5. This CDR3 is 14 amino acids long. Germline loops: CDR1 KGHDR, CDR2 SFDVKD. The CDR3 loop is CATSLPGQGYEQYF. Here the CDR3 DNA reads TGTGCCACCAGTCTTCCGGGACAGGGCTACGAGCAGTACTTC.

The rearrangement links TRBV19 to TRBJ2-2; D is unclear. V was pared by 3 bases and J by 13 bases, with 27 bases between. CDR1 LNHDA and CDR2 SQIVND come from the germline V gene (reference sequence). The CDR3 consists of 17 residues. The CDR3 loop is CASSMSSRDTQYFGLFF. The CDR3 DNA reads TGTGCCAGTAGTATGAGTTCAAGAGATACACAGTATTTTGGGCTGTTTTTT.

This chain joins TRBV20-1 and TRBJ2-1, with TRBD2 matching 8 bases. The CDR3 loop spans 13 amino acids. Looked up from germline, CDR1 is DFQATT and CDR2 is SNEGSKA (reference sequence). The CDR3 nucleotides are TGCAGCCGGCCGAGCGGGGGCTACAATGAGCAGTTCTTC. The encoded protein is CSRPSGGYNEQFF.

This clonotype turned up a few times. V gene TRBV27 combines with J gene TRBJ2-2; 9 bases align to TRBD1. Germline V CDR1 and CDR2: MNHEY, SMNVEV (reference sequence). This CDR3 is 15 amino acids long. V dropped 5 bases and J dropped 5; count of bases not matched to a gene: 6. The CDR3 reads CASSLQGARTGELFF. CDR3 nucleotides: TGTGCCAGCAGTCTACAGGGGGCTCGGACCGGGGAGCTGTTTTTT.

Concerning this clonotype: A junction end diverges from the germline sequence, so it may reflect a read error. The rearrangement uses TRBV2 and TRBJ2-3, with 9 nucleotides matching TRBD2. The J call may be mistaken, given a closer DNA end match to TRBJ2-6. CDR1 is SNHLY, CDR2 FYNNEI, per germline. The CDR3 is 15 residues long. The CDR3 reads CASSVAGESTNVLTF. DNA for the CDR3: TGTGCCAGCAGTGTAGCGGGGGAGAGCACCAACGTGCTGACTTTC.

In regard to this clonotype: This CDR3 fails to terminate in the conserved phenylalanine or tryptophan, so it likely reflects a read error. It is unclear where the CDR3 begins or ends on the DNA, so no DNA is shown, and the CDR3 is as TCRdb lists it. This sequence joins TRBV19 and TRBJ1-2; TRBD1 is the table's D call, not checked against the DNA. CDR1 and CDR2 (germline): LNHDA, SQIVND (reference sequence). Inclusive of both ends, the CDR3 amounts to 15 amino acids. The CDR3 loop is CASSLRDRGSLGYFV.

The CDR3 is CASSQIPGVLGTDTQYF. CDR3 sequence (DNA): TGTGCCAGCAGTCAAATACCGGGGGTCTTGGGGACAGATACGCAGTATTTT. The chain couples TRBV12-3 or TRBV12-4 to TRBJ2-3; D may be TRBD2 (6 bases). This CDR3 is 17 amino acids long. The ends were cut back, 5 bases at V and 3 bases at J, with 21 bases in the middle.

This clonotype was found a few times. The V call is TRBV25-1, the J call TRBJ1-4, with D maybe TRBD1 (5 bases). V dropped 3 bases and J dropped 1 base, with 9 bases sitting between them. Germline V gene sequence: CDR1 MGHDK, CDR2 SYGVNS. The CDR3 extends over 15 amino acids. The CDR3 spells CASSEVGGTNEKLFF. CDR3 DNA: TGTGCCAGCAGTGAGGTTGGGGGAACTAATGAAAAACTGTTTTTT.

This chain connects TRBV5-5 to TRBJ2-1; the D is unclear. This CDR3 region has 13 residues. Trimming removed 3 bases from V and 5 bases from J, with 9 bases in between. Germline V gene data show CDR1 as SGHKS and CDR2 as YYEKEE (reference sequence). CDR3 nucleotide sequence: TGTGCCAGCAGCTCGGCAGGAGACAATGAGCAGTTCTTC. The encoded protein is CASSSAGDNEQFF.

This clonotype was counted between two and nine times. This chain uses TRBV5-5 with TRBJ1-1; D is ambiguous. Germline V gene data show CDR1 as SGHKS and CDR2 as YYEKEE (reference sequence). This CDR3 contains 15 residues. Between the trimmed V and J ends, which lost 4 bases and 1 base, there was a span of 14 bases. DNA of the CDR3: TGTGCCAGCAGCATGTTAGAGTTAGGGAACACTGAAGCTTTCTTT. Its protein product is CASSMLELGNTEAFF.

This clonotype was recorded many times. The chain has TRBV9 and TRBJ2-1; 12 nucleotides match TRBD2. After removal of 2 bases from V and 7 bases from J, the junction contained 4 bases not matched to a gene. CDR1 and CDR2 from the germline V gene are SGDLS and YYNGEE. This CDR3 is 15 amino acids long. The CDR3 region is CASSVLAGGLNEQFF. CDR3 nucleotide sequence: TGTGCCAGCAGCGTCCTAGCGGGGGGGCTGAATGAGCAGTTCTTC. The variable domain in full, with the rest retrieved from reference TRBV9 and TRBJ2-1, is DSGVTQTPKHLITATGQRVTLRCSPRSGDLSVYWYQQSLDQGLQFLIQYYNGEERAKGNILERFSAQQFPDLHSELNLSSLELGDSALYFCASSVLAGGLNEQFFGPGTRLTVL.